These T cell receptor beta chains were read from a single sample in a study of T cell responses to AZD1222 COVID-19 vaccine. Generated by immunoSEQ multiplex PCR, the TCRdb table keeps only in-frame clones and is missing some. The sample lists about 150,000 clones, under 95% occurring once. The sample consisted of peripheral blood, taken 28 days after the second AZD1222 dose. These receptor sequences come from an adult who received the AZD1222 COVID-19 vaccine. Each CDR3 is given with its conserved first and last residue. Fields, in order: V gene, D gene, J gene, clone size, CDR3 protein, CDR3 DNA. D genes are given only for firm matches. Expanded clones get a size class; other rows say once, few or many, or leave the size out.

v_call: TRBV11-2
d_call: TRBD1
j_call: TRBJ2-5
clone_size: .
cdr3_aa: CASSHGQGETQYF
cdr3_nt: TGTGCCAGCAGCCACGGACAGGGCGAGACCCAGTACTTC

v_call: TRBV25-1
d_call: .
j_call: TRBJ2-1
clone_size: .
cdr3_aa: CASSESNRHNEQFF
cdr3_nt: TGTGCCAGCAGTGAATCGAACAGGCACAATGAGCAGTTCTTC

v_call: TRBV19
d_call: .
j_call: TRBJ1-5
clone_size: .
cdr3_aa: CASSTGLNQPQHF
cdr3_nt: TGTGCCAGTAGTACAGGGCTCAATCAGCCCCAGCATTTT

v_call: TRBV5-1
d_call: .
j_call: TRBJ1-6
clone_size: .
cdr3_aa: CASSVAGQLPLHF
cdr3_nt: TGCGCCAGCAGCGTGGCGGGGCAATTACCCCTCCACTTT

v_call: TRBV4-1
d_call: TRBD1
j_call: TRBJ1-1
clone_size: .
cdr3_aa: CASSGTGTEAFF
cdr3_nt: TGCGCCAGCAGCGGGACAGGGACTGAAGCTTTCTTT

v_call: TRBV6-5
d_call: TRBD1
j_call: TRBJ2-7
clone_size: .
cdr3_aa: CASRPGQTYEQYF
cdr3_nt: TGTGCCAGCAGGCCGGGACAGACCTACGAGCAGTACTTC

v_call: TRBV6-6
d_call: TRBD1
j_call: TRBJ1-1
clone_size: .
cdr3_aa: CASSSHRGSTEAFF
cdr3_nt: TGTGCCAGCAGTTCCCACAGGGGATCTACTGAAGCTTTCTTT

v_call: TRBV7-9
d_call: .
j_call: TRBJ1-1
clone_size: .
cdr3_aa: CASSFIGTLNTEAFF
cdr3_nt: TGTGCCAGCAGCTTTATCGGCACTTTGAACACTGAAGCTTTCTTT

v_call: TRBV27
d_call: .
j_call: TRBJ1-3
clone_size: .
cdr3_aa: CASSRGPGGNTIYF
cdr3_nt: TGTGCCAGCAGCCGGGGGCCTGGTGGAAACACCATATATTTT

v_call: TRBV6-2/TRBV6-3
d_call: TRBD1
j_call: TRBJ2-1
clone_size: .
cdr3_aa: CASSYPQGVRYDGEQFF
cdr3_nt: TGTGCCAGCAGTTACCCACAGGGGGTTCGGTACGATGGTGAGCAGTTCTTC

v_call: TRBV9
d_call: TRBD1
j_call: TRBJ1-2
clone_size: .
cdr3_aa: CASSVVETGGDNGYTF
cdr3_nt: TGTGCCAGCAGCGTAGTCGAGACAGGGGGCGATAATGGCTACACCTTC

v_call: TRBV9
d_call: .
j_call: TRBJ1-1
clone_size: once
cdr3_aa: CASSVGGVGGTEAFF
cdr3_nt: TGTGCCAGCAGCGTCGGAGGCGTGGGGGGGACTGAAGCTTTCTTT

v_call: TRBV5-1
d_call: TRBD2
j_call: TRBJ2-5
clone_size: .
cdr3_aa: CASSGEGETQYF
cdr3_nt: TGCGCCAGCAGTGGGGAGGGAGAGACCCAGTACTTC

v_call: TRBV6-5
d_call: .
j_call: TRBJ1-1
clone_size: .
cdr3_aa: CASNLGTEAFF
cdr3_nt: TGTGCCAGCAACCTCGGTACTGAAGCTTTCTTT

v_call: TRBV6-1
d_call: TRBD1
j_call: TRBJ1-2
clone_size: once
cdr3_aa: CASSAYLQGMNYGYTF
cdr3_nt: TGTGCCAGCAGTGCGTATTTACAGGGGATGAACTATGGCTACACCTTC

v_call: TRBV6-6
d_call: TRBD1
j_call: TRBJ2-1
clone_size: .
cdr3_aa: CASSYPHRGYGNEQFF
cdr3_nt: TGTGCCAGCAGTTACCCCCACAGGGGTTACGGGAATGAGCAGTTCTTC

v_call: TRBV15
d_call: TRBD1
j_call: TRBJ1-2
clone_size: .
cdr3_aa: CATSRPGTGTFGYTF
cdr3_nt: TGTGCCACCAGCAGACCCGGGACAGGGACATTTGGCTACACCTTC

v_call: TRBV29-1
d_call: TRBD1
j_call: TRBJ2-1
clone_size: .
cdr3_aa: CSVEKGAYASYNEQFF
cdr3_nt: TGCAGCGTTGAAAAGGGGGCTTATGCCTCCTACAATGAGCAGTTCTTC

v_call: TRBV6-5
d_call: TRBD1
j_call: TRBJ2-5
clone_size: .
cdr3_aa: CASSYSGTGAKETQYF
cdr3_nt: TGTGCCAGCAGTTACTCTGGGACAGGGGCTAAAGAGACCCAGTACTTC

v_call: TRBV19
d_call: .
j_call: TRBJ1-1
clone_size: .
cdr3_aa: CASSIGSPNTEAFF
cdr3_nt: TGTGCCAGTAGTATAGGATCACCAAACACTGAAGCTTTCTTT

v_call: TRBV24-1
d_call: TRBD1
j_call: TRBJ2-5
clone_size: few
cdr3_aa: CAVGGRQGLLETQYF
cdr3_nt: TGTGCCGTTGGGGGGCGACAGGGGCTTCTAGAGACCCAGTACTTC

v_call: TRBV7-3
d_call: .
j_call: TRBJ1-1
clone_size: once
cdr3_aa: CASSLTGRPYHTEAFF
cdr3_nt: TGTGCCAGCAGCTTAACGGGGAGGCCATACCACACTGAAGCTTTCTTT

v_call: TRBV5-4
d_call: TRBD1
j_call: TRBJ1-4
clone_size: once
cdr3_aa: CASSLGGQANEKLFF
cdr3_nt: TGTGCCAGCAGCTTGGGGGGACAGGCAAATGAAAAACTGTTTTTT

v_call: TRBV27
d_call: TRBD1
j_call: TRBJ1-6
clone_size: .
cdr3_aa: CASSLWDRRELLHF
cdr3_nt: TGTGCCAGCAGTTTATGGGACAGGAGAGAACTCCTCCACTTT

v_call: TRBV7-8
d_call: .
j_call: TRBJ1-5
clone_size: .
cdr3_aa: CASSFAGQPQPQHF
cdr3_nt: TGTGCCAGCAGCTTCGCGGGACAACCTCAGCCCCAGCATTTT

v_call: TRBV5-6
d_call: TRBD1
j_call: TRBJ1-3
clone_size: .
cdr3_aa: CATGSTGSGNTIYF
cdr3_nt: TGTGCCACGGGCTCGACAGGGTCTGGAAACACCATATATTTT

v_call: TRBV6-5
d_call: .
j_call: TRBJ1-2
clone_size: .
cdr3_aa: CASIPRLGTYGYTF
cdr3_nt: TGTGCCAGCATCCCGCGCTTAGGCACCTATGGCTACACCTTC

v_call: TRBV3-1/TRBV3-2
d_call: TRBD1
j_call: TRBJ1-2
clone_size: .
cdr3_aa: CASSPGPGQANSLGYTF
cdr3_nt: TGTGCCAGCAGCCCTGGGCCTGGACAGGCAAATTCCCTTGGCTACACCTTC

v_call: TRBV29-1
d_call: .
j_call: TRBJ2-1
clone_size: .
cdr3_aa: CSVEDGLFYNEQFF
cdr3_nt: TGCAGCGTTGAAGATGGACTCTTTTACAATGAGCAGTTCTTC

v_call: TRBV30
d_call: .
j_call: TRBJ1-4
clone_size: .
cdr3_aa: CASIQQGGGNEKLFF
cdr3_nt: TGTGCCTCTATCCAACAGGGTGGAGGAAATGAAAAACTGTTTTTT

v_call: TRBV27
d_call: .
j_call: TRBJ2-7
clone_size: .
cdr3_aa: CASSLSPQDEQYF
cdr3_nt: TGTGCCAGCAGTTTATCCCCACAGGACGAGCAGTACTTC